A selection of T cell receptor beta chains follows, all from one sample in a study of blood T cells in healthy people across ages. MiXCR was run by TCRdb on the 5' RACE reads, yielding one entry per CDR3 protein. The top ten clones hold roughly 7% of a sample with 1,300,000 or so distinct CDR3 sequences, around 59% of them seen once. Sequenced material: blood. All receptors come from a man between 18 and 35 years old in good health. Both conserved end residues are part of each CDR3. The order of the fields is clone size, J gene, V gene, D gene, CDR3 protein, CDR3 DNA. The D gene is left open where the match is weak. A clone size is listed for some rows: how often the clone was seen (once, few, many), or a class if it is expanded.

. | TRBJ2-4 | TRBV4-3 | . | CASSQDLKNIQYF | TGCGCCAGCAGCCAAGATCTCAAAAACATTCAGTACTTC
. | TRBJ2-1 | TRBV29-1 | . | CSFAPQGNNEQFF | TGCAGCTTCGCCCCGCAGGGTAATAATGAGCAGTTCTTC
. | TRBJ1-2 | TRBV6-2/TRBV6-3 | . | CASAIRTVNGYTF | TGTGCCAGCGCAATTAGGACAGTAAATGGCTACACCTTC
few | TRBJ2-7 | TRBV7-2 | TRBD1 | CASSLTSGTGEYEQYF | TGTGCCAGCAGCTTAACATCCGGGACAGGCGAATACGAGCAGTACTTC
once | TRBJ1-4 | TRBV10-3 | . | CAISEPIASDPEKLFF | TGTGCCATCAGTGAGCCCATCGCCAGTGATCCCGAAAAACTGTTTTTT
. | TRBJ2-7 | TRBV2 | . | CASRDRDGSYEQYF | TGTGCCAGCAGGGATCGGGACGGATCCTACGAGCAGTACTTC
. | TRBJ2-7 | TRBV6-2/TRBV6-3 | . | CASSYDAPSYEQYF | TGTGCCAGCAGTTACGACGCCCCATCCTACGAGCAGTACTTC
. | TRBJ2-5 | TRBV12-3/TRBV12-4 | TRBD1 | CASSLGLTGVGAQETQHF | TGTGCCAGCAGTTTAGGGTTGACAGGGGTTGGTGCGCAAGAGACCCAGCACTTC
few | TRBJ2-1 | TRBV7-2 | . | CASTTDRTNEQFF | TGTGCCAGCACCACGGACAGAACCAATGAGCAGTTCTTC
. | TRBJ1-4 | TRBV12-3/TRBV12-4 | TRBD1 | CASRLTGQGKEKLFF | TGTGCCAGCAGACTCACGGGACAGGGCAAGGAAAAACTGTTTTTT
. | TRBJ2-2 | TRBV5-1 | . | CASSLDGGLNTGELFF | TGCGCCAGCAGCTTGGACGGCGGGCTGAACACCGGGGAGCTGTTTTTT
. | TRBJ1-5 | TRBV4-1 | . | CASSHGGERQPQHF | TGCGCCAGCAGCCACGGGGGGGAAAGGCAGCCCCAGCATTTT
. | TRBJ2-5 | TRBV3-1 | . | CASSQVPFDSYQETQYF | TGTGCCAGCAGCCAAGTACCTTTTGACAGCTACCAAGAGACCCAGTACTTC
. | TRBJ2-3 | TRBV20-1 | . | CSARLAPSTDTQYF | TGCAGTGCTAGACTCGCTCCCAGCACAGATACGCAGTATTTT
. | TRBJ2-7 | TRBV7-6 | . | CASSAWTGQSTNEQYF | TGTGCCAGCAGCGCCTGGACTGGGCAGAGTACGAACGAGCAGTACTTC